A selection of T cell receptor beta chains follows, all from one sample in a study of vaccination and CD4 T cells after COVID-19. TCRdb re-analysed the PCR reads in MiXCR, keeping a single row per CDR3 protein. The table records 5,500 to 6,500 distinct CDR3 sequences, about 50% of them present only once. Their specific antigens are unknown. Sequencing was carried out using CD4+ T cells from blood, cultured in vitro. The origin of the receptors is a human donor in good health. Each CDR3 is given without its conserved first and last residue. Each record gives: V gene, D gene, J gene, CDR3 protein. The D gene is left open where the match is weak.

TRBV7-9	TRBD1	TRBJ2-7	ASSSTGGSYEQY
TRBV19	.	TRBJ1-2	ATDAGDVLGGYT
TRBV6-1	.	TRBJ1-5	ASSRLKYSNQPQH
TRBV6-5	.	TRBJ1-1	ASSYWGGMNTEAF
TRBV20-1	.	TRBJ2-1	SARQPEGAKQF
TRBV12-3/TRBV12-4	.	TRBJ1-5	ASSFALGGQPQH
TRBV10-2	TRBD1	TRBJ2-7	ASSTGQGLSYEQY
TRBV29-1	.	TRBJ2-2	SVRDAGELF
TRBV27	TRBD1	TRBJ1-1	AVGTAGVRAF
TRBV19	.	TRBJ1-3	ASQGVVSGNTIY
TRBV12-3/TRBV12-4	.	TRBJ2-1	ASGHPRPGTHNEQF
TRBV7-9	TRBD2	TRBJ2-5	ASSRQGISGRRTALGETQY
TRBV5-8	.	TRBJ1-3	ASSQSRAGNTIY
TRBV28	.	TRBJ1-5	ASSQLGRPLDSNQPQH
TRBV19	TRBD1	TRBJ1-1	ASSIQGQGTEAF
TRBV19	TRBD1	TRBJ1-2	ASSRVRTGGGYGYT
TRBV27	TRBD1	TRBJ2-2	ASSMRQGLNTGELF
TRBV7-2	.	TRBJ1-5	ASSLGGQGRQPQH
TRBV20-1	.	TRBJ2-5	SASLEETQY
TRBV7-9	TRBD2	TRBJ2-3	ASTFVTSGTDTQY
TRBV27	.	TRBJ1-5	ASSHQGGGSNQPQH
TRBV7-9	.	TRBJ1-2	ASSSRDRYGYT
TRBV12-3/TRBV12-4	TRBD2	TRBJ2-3	ASKAAAAGGTDTQY
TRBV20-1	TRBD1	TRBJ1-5	SARDRGGRSNQPQH
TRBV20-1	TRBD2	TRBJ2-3	SATGGTDTQY
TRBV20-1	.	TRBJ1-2	SARLSAGRYGYT
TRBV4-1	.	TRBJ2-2	ASSQDQGTGELF
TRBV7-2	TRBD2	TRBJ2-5	ASSSPPGSGRAETQY
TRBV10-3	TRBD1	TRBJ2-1	AISESTTTGSNEQF
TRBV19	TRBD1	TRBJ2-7	ASRPQGALAHEQY
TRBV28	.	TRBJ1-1	ASLKNTEAF
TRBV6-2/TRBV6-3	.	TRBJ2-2	ASSWRAGTGELF
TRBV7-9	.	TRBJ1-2	ASSTQRGDYGYT
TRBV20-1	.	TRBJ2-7	SARFLTGYEQY
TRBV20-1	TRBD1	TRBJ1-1	SARTGVEAF
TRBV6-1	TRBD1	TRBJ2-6	ASSWDRRSLT
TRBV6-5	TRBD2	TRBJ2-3	ASSYTGTSVTDTQY
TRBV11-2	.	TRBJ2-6	AGKVLSGANVLT
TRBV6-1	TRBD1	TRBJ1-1	ASSQGVGTEAF
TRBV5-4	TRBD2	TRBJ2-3	AAGGGGQTDTQY
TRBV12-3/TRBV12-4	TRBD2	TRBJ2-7	ASSRTSGGSYEQY
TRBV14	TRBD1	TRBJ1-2	ASSQTTGRPILDGYT
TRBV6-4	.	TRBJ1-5	ASSPLAGANQPQH
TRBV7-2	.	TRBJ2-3	ASSLILVPDTQY
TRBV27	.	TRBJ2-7	ASSPPGRVGEQY